This T cell receptor (beta chain) appears in the sequencing data of a study of T cells after yellow fever vaccination. Overall study: SMART-Seq v4 Ultra Low Input prepared libraries from low-cell fractions.

This clonotype was detected only a few times. Its antigen is still unknown. Trimming stripped 4 bases from V and 8 bases from J, with 9 bases between. This CDR3 has 11 residues. Germline V gives CDR1 SGHRS, CDR2 YFSETQ. General observations from the study: Re-detected after boosting: most primary clones, almost 98% of CD4 and less than 90% of CD8. Weaker overall, the secondary response nonetheless peaked faster (day 5 versus 15).

MiXCR was run by TCRdb on the 5' RACE reads, yielding one entry per CDR3 protein. The table shows 300,000 or so distinct CDR3 sequences, with roughly 4% occurring only once. This TCR was recovered from a man aged 18-30 years who received the YFV17D yellow fever vaccine. The rearrangement joins TRBV5-1 to TRBJ1-2, with D possibly matching TRBD1 (6 bases). The sample here was PBMCs, taken 5 days after the yellow fever booster vaccination. The CDR3 bases are TGCGCCAGCAGCACAGGGCAGGGCTACACCTTC. It encodes CASSTGQGYTF.